This T cell receptor beta chain is drawn from a study of shared clonotypes between healthy human individuals. CDR1 is SGHNT and CDR2 is YYREEE in the germline V gene (reference sequence). The CDR3 length is 15 residues. V shed 3 bases, J shed 6 bases, and the junction held 9 bases outside the gene matches. About this clone itself: What it recognizes is unknown.

Donors, healthy HIV-negative adults, lacked recent acute infections or vaccinations. Findings of the study overall: Blood alone was sampled, and tissue repertoires likely differ.

This table comes from immunoSEQ multiplex PCR, and its TCRdb copy is limited to in-frame clones, with some not included. The sample holds under 1,100,000 clones, roughly 80% seen once. The TCR originated in a young man in good health. V is TRBV5-4 and J is TRBJ2-7, with 10 bases matching TRBD1. Material for sequencing was memory CD4+ T cells sorted from blood. Subset reported: CD45RA-negative fraction. CDR3 coding DNA: TGTGCCAGCAGCTCCGGGGACAGGGGAGCTTCCGAGCAGTACTTC. Amino acids: CASSSGDRGASEQYF. The full variable domain, completed using reference TRBV5-4 and TRBJ2-7, is ETGVTQSPTHLIKTRGQQVTLRCSSQSGHNTVSWYQQALGQGPQFIFQYYREEENGRGNFPPRFSGLQFPNYSSELNVNALELDDSALYLCASSSGDRGASEQYFGPGTRLTVT.